This T cell receptor beta chain was sequenced in a study of blood T cell repertoires in COVID-19. Study processing details: Researchers report that nucleated cell counts were estimated from reference gene primer amplification. Assay: immunoSEQ multiplex PCR; the TCRdb copy retains only in-frame clones and omits some. The DNA was the basis for D and trimming; V, J and clone size are from that table. The table shows approximately 67,000 clones, with 87% occurring only once. Germline CDR1 and CDR2: MNHEY and SVGAGI. The CDR3 consists of 14 residues. Unmatched junction bases numbered 6, after V lost 4 bases and J lost 7 bases.

The rearrangement uses TRBV6-5 and TRBJ1-2; 10 positions match TRBD1. Sequencing was done on a sample of peripheral blood. The TCR originated in a man aged 50-59 years with active COVID-19. The CDR3 DNA follows: TGTGCCAGCAGTTCGAGACAGGGGGCGCTTGGCTACACCTTC. This codes for CASSSRQGALGYTF.